The 6 T cell receptor beta chains reported below all come from one sample, sequenced in a study of T cell responses to AZD1222 COVID-19 vaccine. Clones were sequenced by immunoSEQ multiplex PCR, and TCRdb holds only the in-frame ones, with some missing. The sample has around 150,000 clones, about nine tenths seen once. The sample was peripheral blood, taken on day 0 of MenACWY control vaccination. The receptor set was obtained from an adult in good health.

The J gene is TRBJ2-2, the V gene TRBV5-1, with D perhaps TRBD1 or TRBD2 (5 bases each). The CDR3 totals 15 residues. Per the germline V gene, CDR1 is SGHRS and CDR2 is YFSETQ. With 3 bases removed from V and 0 bases from J, the gap between germline ends came to 9 bases. In DNA form, the CDR3 reads TGCGCCAGCAGCTCCGGGACGCCGAACACCGGGGAGCTGTTTTTT. Translated, it gives CASSSGTPNTGELFF.

The table lists this clone with a count of one. The chain carries TRBV7-8 and TRBJ1-1; possible D gene TRBD1, 6 bases. The CDR3 runs 17 residues. V was pared by 3 bases and J by 1 base, with 18 bases between. Germline lookup yields CDR1 SGHVS and CDR2 FQNEAQ. DNA for the CDR3: TGTGCCAGCAGCTTGCGAAAAGACAGGCCCGGGAACACTGAAGCTTTCTTT. Translation gives CASSLRKDRPGNTEAFF.

The chain combines TRBV3-1 (or the pseudogene TRBV3-2) with TRBJ2-3, with no clear D. Deletions cut 4 bases from V and 0 bases from J, with 8 bases between. The CDR3 consists of 14 residues. Germline V gives CDR1 LGHDT, CDR2 YNNKEL (reference sequence). In DNA, the CDR3 is TGTGCCAGCAGCCCACCCTCTAGCACAGATACGCAGTATTTT. Its translation is CASSPPSSTDTQYF.

This chain uses TRBV30 with TRBJ1-1; D gene unclear. Germline V gene lookup returns CDR1 GTSNPN and CDR2 SVGIG (reference sequence). Trimming cost V 0 bases and J 2 bases, with 7 bases left between them. The CDR3 consists of 13 residues. DNA for the CDR3: TGTGCCTGGAGTGTAGTGCAAAACACTGAAGCTTTCTTT. Translated: CAWSVVQNTEAFF.

The chain combines TRBV7-2 with TRBJ1-2, with D possibly being TRBD1 (5 bases). CDR3 length: 14 amino acids. V lost 0 bases, J lost 2 bases, and 7 bases lay in between. The germline gives CDR1 SGHTA, CDR2 FQGNSA. The CDR3 bases are TGTGCCAGCAGCTTAGCGGGGGGAAACTATGGCTACACCTTC. The encoded protein is CASSLAGGNYGYTF.

V usage is TRBV24-1 and J usage is TRBJ2-1, with 9 nucleotides matching TRBD2. Germline CDR1 and CDR2: KGHDR and SFDVKD. J was trimmed by 5 bases and V by 5 bases; bases with no gene match: 9. The CDR3 has 16 amino acids. CDR3 bases: TGTGCCACCAGTGCCGGGCTAGCGGGACCTGACAATGAGCAGTTCTTC. This encodes CATSAGLAGPDNEQFF.